What follows are 8 T cell receptor beta chains derived from one specimen sequenced in a study of T cell responses to AZD1222 COVID-19 vaccine. TCRdb's copy holds only in-frame clones and misses some; the assay was immunoSEQ multiplex PCR. This sample has roughly 70,000 clones; approximately 90% occur once, and the top ten carry roughly 2.4%. Source: peripheral blood, taken on day 0 of AZD1222 vaccination. All receptors come from an adult in good health.

The rearrangement links TRBV30 to TRBJ1-2, with no clear D. Germline V gene data show CDR1 as GTSNPN and CDR2 as SVGIG (reference sequence). CDR3 size: 12 residues. Trimming removed 2 bases at V and 7 bases at J, with 11 bases between. The CDR3 protein is CAWSPLAGGYTF. The CDR3 DNA reads as TGTGCCTGGAGTCCACTTGCCGGTGGCTACACCTTC.

This sequence joins TRBV27 and TRBJ1-6; no firm D call. The V end was cut by 2 bases, the J end by 10 bases, with 12 bases between. This CDR3 region has 14 residues. The V gene's germline CDR1 is MNHEY and CDR2 SMNVEV (reference sequence). In nucleotides, the CDR3 is TGTGCCAGCAGTTTAGTTTATACGTTGTCACCCCTCCACTTT. Its translation: CASSLVYTLSPLHF.

V is TRBV29-1 and J is TRBJ2-1; TRBD1 matches 7 bases. Germline V gives CDR1 SQVTM, CDR2 ANQGSEA. Germline trimming cut 5 bases from V and 5 bases from J; bases unmatched to any gene: 3. This CDR3 has 12 amino acids. The chain's CDR3 is CSVYGTDNEQFF. CDR3 nucleotide sequence: TGCAGCGTTTACGGGACAGACAATGAGCAGTTCTTC.

The chain couples TRBV2 to TRBJ1-1, with TRBD1 matching 7 bases. This CDR3 has 12 amino acids. Trimming took 9 bases from V and 10 from J; bases not matched to a gene: 11. CDR1 and CDR2 from the germline V gene are SNHLY and FYNNEI. In DNA form, the CDR3 reads TGTGCCAGGGTGGGACAGTTCCGAGGAGCTTTCTTT. Translated: CARVGQFRGAFF. The variable domain in full, with the rest retrieved from reference TRBV2 and TRBJ1-1, is EPEVTQTPSHQVTQMGQEVILRCVPISNHLYFYWYRQILGQKVEFLVSFYNNEISEKSEIFDDQFSVERPDGSNFTLKIRSTKLEDSAMYFCARVGQFRGAFFGQGTRLTVV.

The chain recombines TRBV27 with TRBJ1-2; a weak D match, TRBD1 (6 bases). Germline V gene sequence: CDR1 MNHEY, CDR2 SMNVEV (reference sequence). The CDR3 covers 12 residues. V lost 6 bases, J lost 7 bases, and 12 bases lay in between. CDR3 coding DNA: TGTGCCAGCAGCTTACAGGGAGGTGGCTACACCTTC. It encodes CASSLQGGGYTF.

V is TRBV24-1 and J is TRBJ2-7, with no clear D. The CDR3 is 18 residues long. The ends were cut back, 1 base at V and 0 bases at J, with 18 bases in the middle. From germline, CDR1 is KGHDR and CDR2 SFDVKD. The chain's CDR3 is CATSDFPLPPRSSYEQYF. CDR3 sequence (DNA): TGTGCCACCAGTGATTTCCCCCTACCTCCACGGAGCTCCTACGAGCAGTACTTC.

The chain combines TRBV29-1 with TRBJ1-2; TRBD1 aligns across 7 bases. The CDR3 consists of 12 residues. Germline trimming cut 7 bases from V and 4 bases from J; bases unmatched to any gene: 6. Germline V CDR1 and CDR2: SQVTM, ANQGSEA. The CDR3 protein is CSADRNLYGYTF. The CDR3 DNA sequence: TGCAGCGCGGACAGGAATCTCTATGGCTACACCTTC.

On this clone: It is unclear where the CDR3 begins or ends on the DNA, so no DNA is shown, and the CDR3 is as TCRdb lists it. V usage is TRBV2 and J usage is TRBJ1-2. Germline V gene sequence: CDR1 SNHLY, CDR2 FYNNEI. A total of 18 residues make up the CDR3, ends included. The CDR3 loop reads CASRRAGLTMATPSVLPF.